This entry is about one T cell receptor beta chain. What it recognizes is unknown. This sample was taken from a study of monozygotic twins with inflammatory bowel disease. Overall study findings and caveats: Diversity of TCRbeta measured by inverse Simpson was lower in IBD patients than in healthy co-twins.

Each UMI harboured a 6-nucleotide sample barcode and was appended via template switching. Each CDR3 protein gets one entry in TCRdb, which reprocessed the 5' RACE reads and gives no DNA. The sample table sets out some 89,000 distinct CDR3 sequences. There are 12 residues in the CDR3. Germline lookup yields CDR1 WSHSY and CDR2 SAAADI. The chain has TRBV10-2 and TRBJ1-3; checking the TCRdb D call of TRBD1 is not possible without DNA. This TCR was recovered from a human donor with ulcerative colitis or Crohn's disease, or a healthy co-twin of an affected twin (not recorded which). The sample taken for sequencing was blood. CDR3 residues: CATHPGGNTIYF.